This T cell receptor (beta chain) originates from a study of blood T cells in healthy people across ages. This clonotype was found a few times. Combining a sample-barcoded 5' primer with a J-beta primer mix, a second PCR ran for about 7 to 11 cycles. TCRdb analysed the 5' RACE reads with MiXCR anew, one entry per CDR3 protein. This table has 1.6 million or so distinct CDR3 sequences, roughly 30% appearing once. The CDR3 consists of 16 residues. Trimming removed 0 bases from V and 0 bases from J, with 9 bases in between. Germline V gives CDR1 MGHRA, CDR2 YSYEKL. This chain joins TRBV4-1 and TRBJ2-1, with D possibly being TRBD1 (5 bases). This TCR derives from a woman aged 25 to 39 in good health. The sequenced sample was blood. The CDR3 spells CASSQEYRSSYNEQFF. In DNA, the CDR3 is TGCGCCAGCAGCCAAGAATACAGGAGCTCCTACAATGAGCAGTTCTTC.